This entry concerns a single TCR beta chain. Measured with immunoSEQ multiplex PCR; TCRdb has only the in-frame clones, and not every one. Of over 200,000 clones in the sample, 85% to 90% were seen once. This specimen belongs to a study of blood T cell repertoires in COVID-19. Trimming took 1 base from V and 1 from J, leaving 6 bases between them. Germline loops: CDR1 SEHNR, CDR2 FQNEAQ (reference sequence). CDR3 length: 14 amino acids. The rearrangement links TRBV7-9 to TRBJ2-3, with D hard to call. Material: PBMCs or T cells enriched from blood (not recorded which). The source is a man aged 18-30 years who had recovered from COVID-19. The chain's CDR3 is CASSLDTRTDTQYF. The CDR3 DNA reads as TGTGCCAGCAGCTTAGACACCCGCACAGATACGCAGTATTTT.